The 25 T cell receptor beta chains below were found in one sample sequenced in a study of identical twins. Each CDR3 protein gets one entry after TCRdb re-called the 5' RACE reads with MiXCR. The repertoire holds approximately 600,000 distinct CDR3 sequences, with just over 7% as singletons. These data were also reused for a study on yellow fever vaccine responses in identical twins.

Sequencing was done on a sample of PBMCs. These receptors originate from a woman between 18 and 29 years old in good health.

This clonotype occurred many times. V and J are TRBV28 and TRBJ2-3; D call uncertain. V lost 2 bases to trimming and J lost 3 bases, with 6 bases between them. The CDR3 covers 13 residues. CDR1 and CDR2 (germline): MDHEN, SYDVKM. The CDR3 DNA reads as TGTGCCAGCAGTTTACCTCCGACAGATACGCAGTATTTT. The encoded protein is CASSLPPTDTQYF.

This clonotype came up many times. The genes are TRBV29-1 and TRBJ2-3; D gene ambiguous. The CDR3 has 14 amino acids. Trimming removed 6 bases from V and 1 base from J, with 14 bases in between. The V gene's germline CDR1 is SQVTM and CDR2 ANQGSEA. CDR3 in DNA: TGCAGCGTCCCTTGGGTAGGAGGCACAGATACGCAGTATTTT. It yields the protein CSVPWVGGTDTQYF.

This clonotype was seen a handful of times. The CDR3, as DNA: TGCGCCAGCAGCTTGGTTTATCGGGGAGGCAACGAGCAGTACTTC. Its translation is CASSLVYRGGNEQYF. The rearrangement joins TRBV5-1 to TRBJ2-7; tentative D call: TRBD2 (6 bases). CDR1 and CDR2 from the germline V gene are SGHRS and YFSETQ. The CDR3 has 15 amino acids. Trimming removed 0 bases at V and 5 bases at J, with 15 bases between.

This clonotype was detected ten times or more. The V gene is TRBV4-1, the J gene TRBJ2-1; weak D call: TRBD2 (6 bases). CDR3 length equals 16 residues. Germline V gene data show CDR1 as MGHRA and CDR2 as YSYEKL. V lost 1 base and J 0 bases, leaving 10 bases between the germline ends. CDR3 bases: TGCGCCAGCAGCCAAGTGGGGGGTTTCTCCTACAATGAGCAGTTCTTC. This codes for CASSQVGGFSYNEQFF.

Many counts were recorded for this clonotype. CDR3 sequence: CATSRTSGGPNEQFF. CDR3 DNA sequence: TGTGCCACCAGCCGAACTAGCGGGGGGCCGAATGAGCAGTTCTTC. The J gene is TRBJ2-1, the V gene TRBV15; TRBD2 aligns across 12 bases. The CDR3 length is 15 residues. Germline values: CDR1 LNHNV, CDR2 YYDKDF (reference sequence). The ends lost 5 bases at V and 7 bases at J; junction bases unmatched: 6.

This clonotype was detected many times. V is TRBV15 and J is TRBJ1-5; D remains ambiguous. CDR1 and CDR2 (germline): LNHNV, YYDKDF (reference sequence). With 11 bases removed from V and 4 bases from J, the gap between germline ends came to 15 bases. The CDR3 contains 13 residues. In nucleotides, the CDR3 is TGTGCCTCAGGAAATAGTCGTAATCAGCCCCAGCATTTT. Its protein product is CASGNSRNQPQHF.

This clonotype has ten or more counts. The DNA for the CDR3 is TGTGCCAGCAGTTCTTTCGAGACCCAGTACTTC. Translating it yields CASSSFETQYF. This rearrangement joins TRBV12-3 or TRBV12-4 to TRBJ2-5; D gene ambiguous. This CDR3 comprises 11 residues. Trimming cost V 4 bases and J 5 bases, with 5 bases left between them.

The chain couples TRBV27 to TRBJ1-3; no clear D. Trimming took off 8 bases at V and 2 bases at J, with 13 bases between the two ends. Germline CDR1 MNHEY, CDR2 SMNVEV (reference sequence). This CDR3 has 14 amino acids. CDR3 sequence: CASRSFGAGNTIYF. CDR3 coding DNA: TGTGCCAGCCGCTCCTTCGGGGCTGGAAACACCATATATTTT.

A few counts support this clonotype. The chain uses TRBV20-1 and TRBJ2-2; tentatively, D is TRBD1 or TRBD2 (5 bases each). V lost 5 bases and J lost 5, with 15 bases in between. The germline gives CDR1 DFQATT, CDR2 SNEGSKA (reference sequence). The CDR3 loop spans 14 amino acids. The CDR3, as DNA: TGCAGTGCTCCCCAGGGAGTGGGAACCGGGGAGCTGTTTTTT. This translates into CSAPQGVGTGELFF.

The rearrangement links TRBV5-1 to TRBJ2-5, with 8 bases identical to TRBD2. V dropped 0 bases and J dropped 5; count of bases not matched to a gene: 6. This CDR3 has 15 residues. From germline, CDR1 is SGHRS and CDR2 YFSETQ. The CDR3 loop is CASSLAGGPMETQYF. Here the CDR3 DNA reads TGCGCCAGCAGCTTGGCGGGGGGGCCGATGGAGACCCAGTACTTC.

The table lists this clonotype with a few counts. The CDR3 spells CASSQLGLAGRYNEQFF. DNA for the CDR3: TGTGCCAGCAGCCAACTGGGACTAGCGGGGAGATACAATGAGCAGTTCTTC. J is TRBJ2-1 and V is TRBV3-1, with 13 bases lining up with TRBD2. The CDR3 runs to 17 residues. From germline, CDR1 is LGHDT and CDR2 YNNKEL (reference sequence). With V trimmed by 2 bases and J by 4 bases, 5 bases remained unmatched.

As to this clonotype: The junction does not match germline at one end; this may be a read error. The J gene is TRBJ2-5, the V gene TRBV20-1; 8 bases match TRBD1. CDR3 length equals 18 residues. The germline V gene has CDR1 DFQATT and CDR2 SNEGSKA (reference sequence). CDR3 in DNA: TGCTGTGCTAGAGATCTGACCGGACAGGGTCGAGAGAGGGAGACCCAGTACTTC. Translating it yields CCARDLTGQGRERETQYF.

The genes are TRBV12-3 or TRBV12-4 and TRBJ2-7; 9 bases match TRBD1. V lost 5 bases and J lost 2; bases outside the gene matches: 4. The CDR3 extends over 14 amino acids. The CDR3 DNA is TGTGCCAGCAGTGACAGGGGGGGTGCCTACGAGCAGTACGTC. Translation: CASSDRGGAYEQYV.

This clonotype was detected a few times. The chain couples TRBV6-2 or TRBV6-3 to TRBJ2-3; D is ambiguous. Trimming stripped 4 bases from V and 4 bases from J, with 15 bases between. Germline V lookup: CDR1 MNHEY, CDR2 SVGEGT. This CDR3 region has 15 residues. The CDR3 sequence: CASSSSAQFSDTQYF. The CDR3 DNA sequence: TGTGCCAGCAGTTCCTCCGCCCAGTTCTCAGATACGCAGTATTTT.

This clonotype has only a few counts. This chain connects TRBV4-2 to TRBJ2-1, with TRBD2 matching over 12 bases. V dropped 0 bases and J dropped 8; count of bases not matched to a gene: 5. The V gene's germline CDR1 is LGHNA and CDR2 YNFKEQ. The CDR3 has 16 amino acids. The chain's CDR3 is CASSQEASGGVDEQFF. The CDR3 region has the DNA TGTGCCAGCAGCCAAGAGGCTAGCGGGGGGGTGGATGAGCAGTTCTTC.

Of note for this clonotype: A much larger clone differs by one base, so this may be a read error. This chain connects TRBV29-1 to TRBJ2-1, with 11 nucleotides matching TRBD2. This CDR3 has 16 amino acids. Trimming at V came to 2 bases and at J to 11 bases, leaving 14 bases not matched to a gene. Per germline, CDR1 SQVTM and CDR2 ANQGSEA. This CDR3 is CSVERLAGGYGSKQFF. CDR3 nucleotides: TGCAGCGTTGAACGGCTAGCGGGAGGATACGGATCTAAGCAGTTCTTC.

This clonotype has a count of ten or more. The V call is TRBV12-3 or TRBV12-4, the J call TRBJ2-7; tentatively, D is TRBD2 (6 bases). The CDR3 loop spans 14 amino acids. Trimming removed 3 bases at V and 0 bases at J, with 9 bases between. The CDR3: CASSLRTTSYEQYF. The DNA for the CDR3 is TGTGCCAGCAGTTTGAGGACTACCTCCTACGAGCAGTACTTC.

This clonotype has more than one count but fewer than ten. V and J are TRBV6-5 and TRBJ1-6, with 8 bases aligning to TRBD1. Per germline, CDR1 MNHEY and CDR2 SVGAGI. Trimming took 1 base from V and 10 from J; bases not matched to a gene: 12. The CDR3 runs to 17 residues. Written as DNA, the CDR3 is TGTGCCAGCAGTTACTGGGGACAGGCCCGGGCAAACTCACCCCTCCACTTT. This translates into CASSYWGQARANSPLHF.

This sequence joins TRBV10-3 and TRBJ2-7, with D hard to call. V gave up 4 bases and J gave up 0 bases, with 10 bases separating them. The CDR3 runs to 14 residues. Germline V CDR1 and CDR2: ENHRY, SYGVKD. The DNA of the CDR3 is TGTGCCATCAGTGTTGTGCCGAGCTCCTACGAGCAGTACTTC. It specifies CAISVVPSSYEQYF.

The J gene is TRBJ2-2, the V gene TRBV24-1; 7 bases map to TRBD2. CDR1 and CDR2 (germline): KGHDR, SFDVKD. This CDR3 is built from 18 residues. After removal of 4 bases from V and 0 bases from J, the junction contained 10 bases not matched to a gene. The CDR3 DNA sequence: TGTGCCACCAGTGACCCTGGACGGGCGGGAGCGAACACCGGGGAGCTGTTTTTT. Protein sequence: CATSDPGRAGANTGELFF.

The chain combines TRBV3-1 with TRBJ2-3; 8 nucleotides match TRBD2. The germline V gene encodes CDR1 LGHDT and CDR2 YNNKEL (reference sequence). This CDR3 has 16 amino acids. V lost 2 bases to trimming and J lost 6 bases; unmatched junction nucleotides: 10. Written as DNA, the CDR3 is TGTGCCAGCAGCCAATACGCGGGGGGCGGCTTGGATACGCAGTATTTT. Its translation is CASSQYAGGGLDTQYF.

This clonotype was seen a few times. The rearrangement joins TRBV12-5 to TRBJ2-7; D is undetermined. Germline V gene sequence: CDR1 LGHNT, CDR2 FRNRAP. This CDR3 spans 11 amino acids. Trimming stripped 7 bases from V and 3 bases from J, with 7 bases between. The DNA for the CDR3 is TGTGCTAGTGCCATTAGCTACGAGCAGTACTTC. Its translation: CASAISYEQYF.

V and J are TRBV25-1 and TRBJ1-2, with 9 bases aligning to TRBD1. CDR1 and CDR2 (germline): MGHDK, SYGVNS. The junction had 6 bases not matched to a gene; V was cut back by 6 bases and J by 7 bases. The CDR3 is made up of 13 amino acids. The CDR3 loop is CASSGGTGLGYTF. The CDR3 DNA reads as TGTGCCAGCAGCGGAGGGACAGGGCTTGGCTACACCTTC.

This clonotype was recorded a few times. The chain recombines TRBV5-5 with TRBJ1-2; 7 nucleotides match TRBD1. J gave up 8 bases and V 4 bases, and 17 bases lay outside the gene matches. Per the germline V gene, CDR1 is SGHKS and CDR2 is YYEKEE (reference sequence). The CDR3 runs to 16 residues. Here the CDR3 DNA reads TGTGCCAGCAGCCCTGGACAGGAAGAATTCTATGTGGGCTACACCTTC. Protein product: CASSPGQEEFYVGYTF.

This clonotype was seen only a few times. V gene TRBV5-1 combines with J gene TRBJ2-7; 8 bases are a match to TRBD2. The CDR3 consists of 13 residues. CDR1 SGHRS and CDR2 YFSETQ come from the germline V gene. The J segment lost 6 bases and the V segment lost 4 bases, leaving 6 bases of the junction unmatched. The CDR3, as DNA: TGCGCCAGCAGCCAGATAGCGGGATCCGAGCAGTACTTC. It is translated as CASSQIAGSEQYF.